The 14 T cell receptor beta chains presented below share a single source sample, sequenced in a study of T-cell reconstitution after alpha-beta-depleted transplantation in children. It was with unique molecular identifiers that the TCRbeta library was prepared. TCRdb passed the PCR reads through MiXCR, listing each CDR3 protein once. Counted here are hundreds of thousands of distinct CDR3 sequences, 10% to 15% occurring once; the ten biggest clones make up 0.79%. Here the sequenced sample was PBMCs, taken before TCRalphabeta/CD19-depleted stem cell transplant. The origin of the receptors is a girl aged 2 to 10 with congenital amegakaryocytic thrombocytopenia, due to receive a stem cell transplant.

This clonotype was detected once. V is TRBV7-2 and J is TRBJ2-1; D may be TRBD1 (6 bases). The CDR3 totals 14 residues. Trimming took off 4 bases at V and 4 bases at J, with 11 bases between the two ends. The germline gives CDR1 SGHTA, CDR2 FQGNSA. The CDR3, as DNA: TGTGCCAGCAGCTCCTACGGACAGTACAATGAGCAGTTCTTC. Residues: CASSSYGQYNEQFF.

This clonotype was seen only a few times. The chain links TRBV19 to TRBJ2-2; tentative D call: TRBD1 (5 bases). The V end was cut by 6 bases, the J end by 4 bases, with 9 bases between. Per germline, CDR1 LNHDA and CDR2 SQIVND (reference sequence). The CDR3 is made up of 13 amino acids. In nucleotides, the CDR3 is TGTGCCAGTAGGCAGGGTGGCACCGGGGAGCTGTTTTTT. It codes for CASRQGGTGELFF.

This clonotype appeared a few times. The rearrangement links TRBV28 to TRBJ1-4; D not certain. Germline CDR1 reads MDHEN; CDR2 reads SYDVKM. Deletions cut 10 bases from V and 8 bases from J, with 20 bases between. The CDR3 runs to 14 residues. CDR3 loop: CATKSGSPREKLFF. CDR3 in DNA: TGTGCCACGAAAAGTGGGTCCCCTCGCGAAAAACTGTTTTTT.

This clonotype has just a few counts. The genes are TRBV27 and TRBJ2-1; TRBD2 matches at 13 bases. The CDR3 loop spans 18 amino acids. Trimming at V came to 2 bases and at J to 6 bases, leaving 10 bases not matched to a gene. Per germline, CDR1 MNHEY and CDR2 SMNVEV (reference sequence). In DNA, the CDR3 is TGTGCCAGCAGTTTAGGACTAGCGGGAGTTTACCGGATCAATGAGCAGTTCTTC. Translation: CASSLGLAGVYRINEQFF.

The chain is built from TRBV28 and TRBJ2-7, with a weak D call TRBD1 (5 bases). V lost 6 bases and J 4 bases, leaving 16 bases between the germline ends. The V gene's germline CDR1 is MDHEN and CDR2 SYDVKM. CDR3 length: 14 residues. CDR3 nucleotides: TGTGCCAGCAGCCCCCAGGGTCCGACTTACGAGCAGTACTTC. Translation gives CASSPQGPTYEQYF.

This clonotype was detected a few times. The V gene is TRBV5-1, the J gene TRBJ1-1, with 7 nucleotides matching TRBD1. The J segment lost 1 base and the V segment lost 4 bases, leaving 10 bases of the junction unmatched. CDR3 length: 16 residues. Germline V CDR1 and CDR2: SGHRS, YFSETQ. CDR3 DNA sequence: TGCGCCAGCAGCCCCCAGAGGGACAGCCCGAACACTGAAGCTTTCTTT. It specifies CASSPQRDSPNTEAFF.

The chain recombines TRBV19 with TRBJ2-1; TRBD1 is a possible D gene (6 bases). Trimming shortened V by 6 bases and J by 6 bases, and 18 bases separated the two germline ends. This CDR3 spans 15 amino acids. CDR1 and CDR2 from the germline V gene are LNHDA and SQIVND (reference sequence). The DNA for the CDR3 is TGTGCCAGTAGCCCGGACAGAGGACGGTCCAATGAGCAGTTCTTC. It translates to CASSPDRGRSNEQFF. Filled out from reference TRBV19 and TRBJ2-1, the complete variable domain reads DGGITQSPKYLFRKEGQNVTLSCEQNLNHDAMYWYRQDPGQGLRLIYYSQIVNDFQKGDIAEGYSVSREKKESFPLTVTSAQKNPTAFYLCASSPDRGRSNEQFFGPGTRLTVL.

This clonotype was detected only a few times. This rearrangement joins TRBV5-1 to TRBJ2-1; 8 positions match TRBD2. V dropped 1 base and J dropped 5; count of bases not matched to a gene: 11. The CDR3 spans 17 residues. Germline CDR1 reads SGHRS; CDR2 reads YFSETQ. The CDR3 reads CASSLRKGGRGDNEQFF. DNA of the CDR3: TGCGCCAGCAGCTTGCGAAAGGGAGGGCGGGGGGACAATGAGCAGTTCTTC.

This clonotype appeared a few times. The chain recombines TRBV5-1 with TRBJ2-6; D gene unclear. This CDR3 has 15 residues. CDR1 and CDR2 from the germline V gene are SGHRS and YFSETQ. Trimming removed 3 bases from V and 2 bases from J, with 9 bases in between. CDR3 sequence (DNA): TGCGCCAGCAGCTCATTTACAGCTGGGGCCAACGTCCTGACTTTC. Translating gives CASSSFTAGANVLTF.

The rearrangement joins TRBV6-6 to TRBJ2-1; no reliable D call. This CDR3 comprises 13 residues. CDR1 and CDR2 from the germline V gene are MNHNY and SVGAGI (reference sequence). The V end was cut by 7 bases, the J end by 0 bases, with 7 bases between. Written as DNA, the CDR3 is TGTGCCAGCACCGAGCGCTCCTACAATGAGCAGTTCTTC. Translated: CASTERSYNEQFF.

V gene TRBV5-1 combines with J gene TRBJ1-4; 8 nucleotides match TRBD1. The V gene's germline CDR1 is SGHRS and CDR2 YFSETQ. The CDR3 spans 15 residues. V dropped 8 bases and J dropped 7; count of bases not matched to a gene: 13. Here the CDR3 DNA reads TGCGCCAGTAGCAACACAGGGGGAGACGGTGAAAAACTGTTTTTT. Amino acid sequence: CASSNTGGDGEKLFF.

CDR3 DNA: TGTGCCAGCAGCTCGATCGGTCCCAATCAGCCCCAGCATTTT. Protein sequence: CASSSIGPNQPQHF. The chain joins TRBV12-3 or TRBV12-4 to TRBJ1-5; D call uncertain. V was pared by 6 bases and J by 3 bases, with 12 bases between. The CDR3 contains 14 residues.

The rearrangement links TRBV29-1 to TRBJ2-5; D remains ambiguous. The CDR3 is 11 residues long. CDR1 is SQVTM, CDR2 ANQGSEA, per germline. The V end lost 3 bases, the J end lost 4 bases, and 6 bases lay between the germline ends. The CDR3 here is CSVESVETQYF. CDR3 DNA sequence: TGCAGCGTTGAGAGCGTAGAGACCCAGTACTTC.

The sample holds many counts of this clonotype. The chain links TRBV5-1 to TRBJ2-1; a possible D gene is TRBD2 (5 bases). The germline V gene encodes CDR1 SGHRS and CDR2 YFSETQ. This CDR3 contains 16 residues. V lost 4 bases and J lost 5, with 19 bases in between. CDR3 residues: CASSREWNGSNNEQFF. Written as DNA, the CDR3 is TGCGCCAGCAGCCGGGAATGGAATGGGAGTAACAATGAGCAGTTCTTC.